This TCR beta chain appears in the sequencing data of a study of cytomegalovirus exposure and HLA in healthy donors. Findings of the study overall: It was reported that the classifier diagnosed cytomegalovirus status with high specificity and sensitivity in both the original and validation cohorts. Researchers catalogued approximately 170 TCR beta chains as cytomegalovirus-associated.

As for this clone: Its target is unknown.

The donors were in the roughly 130-subject validation cohort, distinct from the 666-subject first cohort. The protocol was immunoSEQ multiplex PCR, while the TCRdb copy is restricted to in-frame clones and leaves out a portion. The sample includes around 70,000 clones, 85% to 95% of them seen just once. Sequenced sample: PBMCs. The receptor's source is a man younger than 30 in good health and CMV-seropositive.

The CDR3 bases are TGTGCCAGCAGTCCCGGGACAGGGAGGAACACTGAAGCTTTCTTT. Protein: CASSPGTGRNTEAFF. V is TRBV2 and J is TRBJ1-1; 9 nucleotides align to TRBD1. V lost 5 bases and J lost 1; bases outside the gene matches: 5. Germline V gene sequence: CDR1 SNHLY, CDR2 FYNNEI. CDR3 length: 15 amino acids.